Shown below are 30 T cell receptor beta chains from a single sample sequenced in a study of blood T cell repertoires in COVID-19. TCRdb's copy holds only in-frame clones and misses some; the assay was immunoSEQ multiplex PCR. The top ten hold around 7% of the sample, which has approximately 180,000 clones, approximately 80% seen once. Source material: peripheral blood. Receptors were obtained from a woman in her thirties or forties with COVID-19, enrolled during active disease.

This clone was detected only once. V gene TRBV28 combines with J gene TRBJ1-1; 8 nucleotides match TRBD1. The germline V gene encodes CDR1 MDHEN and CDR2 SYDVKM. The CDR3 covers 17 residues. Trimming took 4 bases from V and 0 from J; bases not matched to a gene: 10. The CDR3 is CASSSSGAGGLNTEAFF. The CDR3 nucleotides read TGTGCCAGCAGTTCGTCCGGGGCAGGGGGCTTGAACACTGAAGCTTTCTTT.

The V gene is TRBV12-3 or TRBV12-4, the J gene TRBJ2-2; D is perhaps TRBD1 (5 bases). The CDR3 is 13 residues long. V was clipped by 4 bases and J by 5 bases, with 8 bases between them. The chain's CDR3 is CASSSRQTGELFF. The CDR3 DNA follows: TGTGCCAGCAGTTCTAGACAGACCGGGGAGCTGTTTTTT.

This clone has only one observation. CDR3 DNA: TGTGCCAGTGGGAGGGAAAGGGGACGTGGCTACACCTTC. It specifies CASGRERGRGYTF. The J gene is TRBJ1-2, the V gene TRBV9, with D perhaps matching TRBD1 (5 bases). The germline V gene encodes CDR1 SGDLS and CDR2 YYNGEE. V was trimmed by 8 bases and J by 7 bases, leaving 18 bases between them. CDR3 length: 13 residues.

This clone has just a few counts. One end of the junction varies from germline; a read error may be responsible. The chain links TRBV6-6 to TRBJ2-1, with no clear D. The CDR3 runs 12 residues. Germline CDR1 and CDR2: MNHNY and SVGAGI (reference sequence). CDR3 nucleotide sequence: TGTGCCACCTCGAGACCGTACAATGAGCGGTTCTTC. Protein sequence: CATSRPYNERFF.

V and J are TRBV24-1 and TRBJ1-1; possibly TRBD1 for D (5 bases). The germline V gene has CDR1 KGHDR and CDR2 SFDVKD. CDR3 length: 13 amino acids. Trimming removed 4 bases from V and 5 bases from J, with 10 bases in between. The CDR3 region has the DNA TGTGCCACCAGTGACTCCCGACAGACTGAAGCTTTCTTT. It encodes CATSDSRQTEAFF.

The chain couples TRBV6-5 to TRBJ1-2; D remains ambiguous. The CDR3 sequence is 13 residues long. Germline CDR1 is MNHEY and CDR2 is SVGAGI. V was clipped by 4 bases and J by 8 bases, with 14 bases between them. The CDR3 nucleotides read TGTGCCAGCAGTTCGACAACTCGAGGGGGCTACACCTTC. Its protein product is CASSSTTRGGYTF.

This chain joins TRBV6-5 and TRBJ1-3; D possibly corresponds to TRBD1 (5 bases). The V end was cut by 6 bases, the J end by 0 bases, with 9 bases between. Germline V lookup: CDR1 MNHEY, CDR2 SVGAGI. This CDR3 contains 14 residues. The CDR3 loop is CASRPQGSGNTIYF. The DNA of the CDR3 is TGTGCCAGCAGGCCCCAGGGCTCTGGAAACACCATATATTTT.

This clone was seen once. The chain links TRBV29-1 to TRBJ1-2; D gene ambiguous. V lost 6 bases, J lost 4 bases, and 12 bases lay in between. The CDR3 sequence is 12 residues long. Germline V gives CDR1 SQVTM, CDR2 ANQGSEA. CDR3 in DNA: TGCAGCGTAACATTACTACTCTATGGCTACACCTTC. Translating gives CSVTLLLYGYTF.

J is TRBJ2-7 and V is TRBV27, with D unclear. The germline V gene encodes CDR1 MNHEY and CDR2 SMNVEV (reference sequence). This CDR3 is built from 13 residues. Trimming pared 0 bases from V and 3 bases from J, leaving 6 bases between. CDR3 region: CASSLSGIYEQYF. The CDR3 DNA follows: TGTGCCAGCAGTTTATCGGGCATCTACGAGCAGTACTTC.

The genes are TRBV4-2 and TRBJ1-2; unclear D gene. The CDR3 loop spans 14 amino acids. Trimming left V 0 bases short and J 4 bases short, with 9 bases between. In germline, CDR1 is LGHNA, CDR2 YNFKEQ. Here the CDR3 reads CASSQDGSVYGYTF. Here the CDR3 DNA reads TGTGCCAGCAGCCAAGATGGTTCAGTCTATGGCTACACCTTC.

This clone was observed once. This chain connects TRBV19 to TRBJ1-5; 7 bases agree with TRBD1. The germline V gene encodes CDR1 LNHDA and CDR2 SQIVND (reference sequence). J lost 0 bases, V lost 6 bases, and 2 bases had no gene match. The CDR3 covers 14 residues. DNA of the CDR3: TGTGCCAGTAGCCGGGACAGTAGCAATCAGCCCCAGCATTTT. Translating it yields CASSRDSSNQPQHF.

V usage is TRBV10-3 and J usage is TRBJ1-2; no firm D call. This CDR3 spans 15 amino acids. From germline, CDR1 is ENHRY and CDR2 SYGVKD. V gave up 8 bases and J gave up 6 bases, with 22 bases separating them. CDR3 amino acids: CAISPSTRPGDGYTF. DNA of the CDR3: TGTGCCATCTCACCTTCGACCCGCCCCGGGGATGGCTACACCTTC.

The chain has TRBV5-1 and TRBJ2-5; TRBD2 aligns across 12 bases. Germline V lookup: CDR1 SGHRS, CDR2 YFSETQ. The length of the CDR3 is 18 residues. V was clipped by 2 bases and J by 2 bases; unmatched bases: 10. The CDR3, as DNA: TGCGCCAGCAGCTTCCCTAGCGGGGGGGCACAGACGCAAGAGACCCAGTACTTC. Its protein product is CASSFPSGGAQTQETQYF. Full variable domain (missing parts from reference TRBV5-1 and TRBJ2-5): KAGVTQTPRYLIKTRGQQVTLSCSPISGHRSVSWYQQTPGQGLQFLFEYFSETQRNKGNFPGRFSGRQFSNSRSEMNVSTLELGDSALYLCASSFPSGGAQTQETQYFGPGTRLLVL.

The CDR3 DNA is TGTGCCAGCACCGACCTGCGACAGGTGGTCGAAAAACTGTTTTTT. Translating it yields CASTDLRQVVEKLFF. The chain joins TRBV28 to TRBJ1-4; D is perhaps TRBD1 (6 bases). V was trimmed by 7 bases and J by 8 bases, leaving 20 bases between them. Germline CDR1 is MDHEN and CDR2 is SYDVKM. The CDR3 covers 15 residues.

DNA for the CDR3: TGCGCCAGCAGCTTGGTAGGAGCAGACACCGGGGAGCTGTTTTTT. Translated: CASSLVGADTGELFF. The genes are TRBV5-1 and TRBJ2-2, with D hard to call. The germline CDR1 and CDR2 sequences are SGHRS and YFSETQ. CDR3 length: 15 residues. Deletions cut 0 bases from V and 3 bases from J, with 9 bases between. Full variable domain (missing parts from reference TRBV5-1 and TRBJ2-2): KAGVTQTPRYLIKTRGQQVTLSCSPISGHRSVSWYQQTPGQGLQFLFEYFSETQRNKGNFPGRFSGRQFSNSRSEMNVSTLELGDSALYLCASSLVGADTGELFFGEGSRLTVL.

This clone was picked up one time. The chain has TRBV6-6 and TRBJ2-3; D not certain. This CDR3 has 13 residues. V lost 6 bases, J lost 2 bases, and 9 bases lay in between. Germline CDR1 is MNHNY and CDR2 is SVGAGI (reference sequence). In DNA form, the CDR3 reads TGTGCCAGCAGCCCCACTCACACAGATACGCAGTATTTT. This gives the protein CASSPTHTDTQYF.

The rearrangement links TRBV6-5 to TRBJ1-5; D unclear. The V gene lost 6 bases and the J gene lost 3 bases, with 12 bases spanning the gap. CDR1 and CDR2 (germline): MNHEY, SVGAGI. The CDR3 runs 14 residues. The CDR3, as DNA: TGTGCCAGCAGGAGTCTCCAATACAATCAGCCCCAGCATTTT. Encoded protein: CASRSLQYNQPQHF.

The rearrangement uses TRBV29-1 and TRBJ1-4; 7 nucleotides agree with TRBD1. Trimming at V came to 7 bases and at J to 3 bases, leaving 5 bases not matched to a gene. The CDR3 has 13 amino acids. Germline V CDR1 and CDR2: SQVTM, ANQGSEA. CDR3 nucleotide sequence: TGCAGCGCAAACAGGGGCCCTAATGAAAAACTGTTTTTT. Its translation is CSANRGPNEKLFF.

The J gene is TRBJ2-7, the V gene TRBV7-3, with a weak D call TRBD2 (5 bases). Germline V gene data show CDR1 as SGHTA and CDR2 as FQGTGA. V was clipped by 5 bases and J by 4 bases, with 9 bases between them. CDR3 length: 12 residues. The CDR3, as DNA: TGTGCCAGCAGCCCCAGCGGTTACGAGCAGTACTTC. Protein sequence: CASSPSGYEQYF.

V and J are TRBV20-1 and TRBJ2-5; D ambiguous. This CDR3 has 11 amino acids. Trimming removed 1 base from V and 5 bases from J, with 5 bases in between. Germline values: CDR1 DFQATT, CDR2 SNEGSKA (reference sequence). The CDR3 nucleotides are TGCAGTGCTAGAGTGGGCGAGACCCAGTACTTC. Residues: CSARVGETQYF.

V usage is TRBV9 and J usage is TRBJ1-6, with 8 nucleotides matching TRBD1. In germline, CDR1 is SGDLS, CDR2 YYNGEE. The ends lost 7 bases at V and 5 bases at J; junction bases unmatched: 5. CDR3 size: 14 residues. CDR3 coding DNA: TGTGCCAGCGGACAGGGACCTAATAATTCACCCCTCCACTTT. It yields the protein CASGQGPNNSPLHF.

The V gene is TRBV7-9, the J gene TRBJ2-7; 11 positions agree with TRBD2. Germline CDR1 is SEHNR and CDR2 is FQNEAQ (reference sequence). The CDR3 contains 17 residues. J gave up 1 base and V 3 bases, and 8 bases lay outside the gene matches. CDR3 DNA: TGTGCCAGCAGCTTGGGTCCGGGACTAGCGGCGTCCTACGAGCAGTACTTC. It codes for CASSLGPGLAASYEQYF.

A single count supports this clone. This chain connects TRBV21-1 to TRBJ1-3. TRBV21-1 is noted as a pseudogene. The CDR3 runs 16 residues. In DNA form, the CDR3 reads TGTGCCAGCAGCAAATATGGCGGCGGTAATGGAAACACCATATATTTT. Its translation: CASSKYGGGNGNTIYF.

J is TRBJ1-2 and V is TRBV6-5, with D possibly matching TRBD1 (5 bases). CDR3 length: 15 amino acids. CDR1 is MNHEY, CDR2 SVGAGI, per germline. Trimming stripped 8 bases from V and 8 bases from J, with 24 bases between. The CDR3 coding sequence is TGTGCCAGCGCCTGGAGAAAGGGCGGGGCGATGGGCTACACCTTC. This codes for CASAWRKGGAMGYTF.

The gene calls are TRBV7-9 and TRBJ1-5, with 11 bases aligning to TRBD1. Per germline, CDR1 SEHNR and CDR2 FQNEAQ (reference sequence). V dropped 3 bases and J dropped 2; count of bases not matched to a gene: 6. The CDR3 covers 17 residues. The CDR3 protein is CASSLDWTGGRNQPQHF. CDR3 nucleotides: TGTGCCAGCAGCTTGGATTGGACAGGGGGCCGCAATCAGCCCCAGCATTTT.

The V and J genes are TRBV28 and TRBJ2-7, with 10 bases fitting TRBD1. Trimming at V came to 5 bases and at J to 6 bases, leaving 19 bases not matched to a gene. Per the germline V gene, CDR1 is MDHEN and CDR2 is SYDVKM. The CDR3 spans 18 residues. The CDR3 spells CASSPQGTGAAKRREQYF. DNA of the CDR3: TGTGCCAGCAGTCCCCAGGGGACAGGGGCAGCCAAACGGCGCGAGCAGTACTTC.

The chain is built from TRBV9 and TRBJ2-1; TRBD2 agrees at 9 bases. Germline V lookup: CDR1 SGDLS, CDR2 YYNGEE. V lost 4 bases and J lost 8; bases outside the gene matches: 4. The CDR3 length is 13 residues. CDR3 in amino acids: CASSLGTSYEQFF. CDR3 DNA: TGTGCCAGCAGCCTAGGGACTAGCTATGAGCAGTTCTTC.

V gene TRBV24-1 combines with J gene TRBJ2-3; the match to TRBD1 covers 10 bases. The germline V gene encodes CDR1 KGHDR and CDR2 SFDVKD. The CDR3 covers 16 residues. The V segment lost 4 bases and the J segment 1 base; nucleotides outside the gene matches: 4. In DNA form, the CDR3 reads TGTGCCACCAGTGACACCGGGACAGGGGGCACAGATACGCAGTATTTT. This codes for CATSDTGTGGTDTQYF.

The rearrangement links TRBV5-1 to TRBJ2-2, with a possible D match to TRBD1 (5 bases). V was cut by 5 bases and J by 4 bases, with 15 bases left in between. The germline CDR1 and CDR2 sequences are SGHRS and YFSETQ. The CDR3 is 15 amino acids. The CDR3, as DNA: TGCGCCAGCAGAGACGAGCTAGGGGCCACCGGGGAGCTGTTTTTT. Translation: CASRDELGATGELFF.

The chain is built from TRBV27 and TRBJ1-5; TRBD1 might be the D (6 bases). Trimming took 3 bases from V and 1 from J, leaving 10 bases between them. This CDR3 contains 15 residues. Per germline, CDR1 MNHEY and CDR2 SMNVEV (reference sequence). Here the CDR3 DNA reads TGTGCCAGCAGTTTGGCAGGGGTGAGCAATCAGCCCCAGCATTTT. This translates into CASSLAGVSNQPQHF.